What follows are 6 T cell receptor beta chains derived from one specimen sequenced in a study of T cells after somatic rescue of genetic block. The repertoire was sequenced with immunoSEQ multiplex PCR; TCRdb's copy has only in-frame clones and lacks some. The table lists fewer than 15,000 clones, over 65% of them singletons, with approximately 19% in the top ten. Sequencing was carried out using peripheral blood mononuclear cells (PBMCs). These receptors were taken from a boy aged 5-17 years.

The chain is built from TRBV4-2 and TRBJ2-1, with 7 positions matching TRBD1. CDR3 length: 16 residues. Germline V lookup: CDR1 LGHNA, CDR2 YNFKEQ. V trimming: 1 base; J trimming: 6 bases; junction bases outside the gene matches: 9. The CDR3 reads CASSQAWTGPFNEQFF. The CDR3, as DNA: TGTGCCAGCAGCCAAGCTTGGACAGGCCCCTTCAATGAGCAGTTCTTC.

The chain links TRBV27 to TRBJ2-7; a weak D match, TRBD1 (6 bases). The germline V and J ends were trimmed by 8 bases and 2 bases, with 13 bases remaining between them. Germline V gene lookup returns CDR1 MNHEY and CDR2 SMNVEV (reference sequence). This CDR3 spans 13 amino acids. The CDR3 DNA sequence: TGTGCCAGCTCGGGGAAGGGGGCCTACGAGCAGTACTTC. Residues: CASSGKGAYEQYF.

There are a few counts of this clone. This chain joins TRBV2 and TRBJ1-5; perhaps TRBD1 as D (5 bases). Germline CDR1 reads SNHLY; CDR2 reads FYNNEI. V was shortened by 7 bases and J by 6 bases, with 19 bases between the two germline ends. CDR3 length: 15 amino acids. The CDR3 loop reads CASKMGSGIGQPQHF. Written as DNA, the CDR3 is TGTGCCAGCAAAATGGGATCAGGGATTGGTCAGCCCCAGCATTTT.

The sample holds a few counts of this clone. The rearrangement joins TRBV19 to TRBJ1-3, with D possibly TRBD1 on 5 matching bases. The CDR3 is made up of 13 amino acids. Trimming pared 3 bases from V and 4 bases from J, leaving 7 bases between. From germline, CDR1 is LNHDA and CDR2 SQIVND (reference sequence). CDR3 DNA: TGTGCCAGTAGTATCCAGGGCGGAAACACCATATATTTT. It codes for CASSIQGGNTIYF.

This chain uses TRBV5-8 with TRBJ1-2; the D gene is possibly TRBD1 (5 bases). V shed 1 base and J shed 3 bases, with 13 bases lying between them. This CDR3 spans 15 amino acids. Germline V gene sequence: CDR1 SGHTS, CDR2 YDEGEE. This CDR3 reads CASSLPPIRDYGYTF. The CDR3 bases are TGTGCCAGCAGCTTGCCCCCTATCAGGGACTATGGCTACACCTTC.

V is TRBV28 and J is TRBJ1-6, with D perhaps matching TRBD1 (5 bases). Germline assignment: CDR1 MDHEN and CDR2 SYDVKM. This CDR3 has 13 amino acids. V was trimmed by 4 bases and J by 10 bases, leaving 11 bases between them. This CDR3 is CASSSPEGSPLHF. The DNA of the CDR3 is TGTGCCAGCAGTTCCCCTGAGGGGTCACCCCTCCACTTT.